The 5 T cell receptor beta chains listed next were all sequenced from one sample in a study of blood T cell repertoires in COVID-19. Generated by immunoSEQ multiplex PCR, the TCRdb table keeps only in-frame clones and is missing some. The table has some 300,000 clones, approximately 86% seen once. The sequenced sample was peripheral blood. The receptors were gathered from a woman in her 70s with COVID-19, enrolled during active disease.

This clone was detected once. The gene calls are TRBV7-2 and TRBJ1-3; a weak D match, TRBD1 (5 bases). The V end lost 3 bases, the J end lost 3 bases, and 9 bases lay between the germline ends. Germline CDR1 is SGHTA and CDR2 is FQGNSA. This CDR3 is built from 14 residues. The CDR3 is CASSFDRNGNTIYF. The CDR3 region has the DNA TGTGCCAGCAGCTTCGACAGAAATGGAAACACCATATATTTT.

The genes are TRBV9 and TRBJ1-4, with D possibly being TRBD1 (6 bases). Germline CDR1 SGDLS, CDR2 YYNGEE. The CDR3 consists of 15 residues. Trimming removed 4 bases from V and 4 bases from J, with 14 bases in between. CDR3 in amino acids: CASSTGQTINEKLFF. CDR3 DNA: TGTGCCAGCAGCACCGGACAGACAATTAATGAAAAACTGTTTTTT.

V usage is TRBV10-1 and J usage is TRBJ2-3; 8 nucleotides match TRBD2. This CDR3 comprises 17 residues. After removal of 0 bases from V and 2 bases from J, the junction contained 7 bases not matched to a gene. The germline V gene has CDR1 WNHNN and CDR2 SYGVQD (reference sequence). CDR3 residues: CASSESRVAGFTDTQYF. CDR3 DNA: TGCGCCAGCAGTGAGTCGAGGGTAGCGGGGTTCACAGATACGCAGTATTTT.

The CDR3 is CASSRARGLLFF. CDR3 nucleotides: TGTGCCAGTAGTAGAGCGAGGGGGCTACTGTTTTTT. V usage is TRBV19 and J usage is TRBJ2-2, with 7 bases aligning to TRBD1. Germline lookup yields CDR1 LNHDA and CDR2 SQIVND (reference sequence). This CDR3 comprises 12 residues. V shed 4 bases, J shed 14 bases, and the junction held 7 bases outside the gene matches.

The CDR3 DNA is TGTGCCAGCAGTGGGGGGACAGGCGGAAACACCATATATTTT. It specifies CASSGGTGGNTIYF. The genes are TRBV2 and TRBJ1-3; 8 nucleotides align to TRBD1. Germline V CDR1 and CDR2: SNHLY, FYNNEI. Trimming cost V 4 bases and J 4 bases; bases outside gene matches: 3. The CDR3 spans 14 residues.